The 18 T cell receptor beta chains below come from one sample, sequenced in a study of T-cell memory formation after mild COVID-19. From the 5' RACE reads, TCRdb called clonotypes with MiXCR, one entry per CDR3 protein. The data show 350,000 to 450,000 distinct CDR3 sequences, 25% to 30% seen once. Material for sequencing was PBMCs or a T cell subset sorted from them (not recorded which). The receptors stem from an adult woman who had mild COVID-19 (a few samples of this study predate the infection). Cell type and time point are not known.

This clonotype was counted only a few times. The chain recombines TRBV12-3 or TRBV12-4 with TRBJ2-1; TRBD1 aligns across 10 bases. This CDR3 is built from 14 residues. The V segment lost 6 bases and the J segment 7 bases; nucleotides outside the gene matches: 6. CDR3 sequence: CASSRQGAKNEQFF. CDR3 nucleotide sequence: TGTGCCAGCAGCCGACAGGGGGCTAAGAATGAGCAGTTCTTC.

CDR3 sequence reads: CASSFSFTRDSGEEQYF. The CDR3 coding sequence is TGTGCCAGCAGTTTTTCTTTTACCCGGGACAGCGGGGAAGAGCAGTACTTC. The V gene is TRBV12-3 or TRBV12-4, the J gene TRBJ2-7, with D perhaps given as TRBD1 or TRBD2 (7 bases each). The CDR3 length is 17 residues. The V and J ends lost 3 bases and 7 bases respectively, with 25 bases between them.

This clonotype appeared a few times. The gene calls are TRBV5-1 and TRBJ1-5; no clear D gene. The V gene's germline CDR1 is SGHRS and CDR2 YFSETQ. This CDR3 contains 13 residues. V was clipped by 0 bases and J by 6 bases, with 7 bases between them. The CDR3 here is CASSLEYGQPQHF. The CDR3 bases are TGCGCCAGCAGCTTGGAGTACGGTCAGCCCCAGCATTTT.

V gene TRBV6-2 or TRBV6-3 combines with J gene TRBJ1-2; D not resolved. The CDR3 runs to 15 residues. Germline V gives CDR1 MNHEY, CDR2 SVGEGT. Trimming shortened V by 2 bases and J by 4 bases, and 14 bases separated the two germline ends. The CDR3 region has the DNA TGTGCCAGCAGTTACCGGAGAGGGAGAGGCTATGGCTACACCTTC. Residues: CASSYRRGRGYGYTF.

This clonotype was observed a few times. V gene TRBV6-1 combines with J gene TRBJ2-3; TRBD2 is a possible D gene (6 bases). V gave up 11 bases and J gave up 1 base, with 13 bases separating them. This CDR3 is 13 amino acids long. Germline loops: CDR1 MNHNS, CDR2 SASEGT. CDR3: CALRRGGTDTQYF. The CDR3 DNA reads TGTGCCCTCAGGAGGGGAGGCACAGATACGCAGTATTTT.

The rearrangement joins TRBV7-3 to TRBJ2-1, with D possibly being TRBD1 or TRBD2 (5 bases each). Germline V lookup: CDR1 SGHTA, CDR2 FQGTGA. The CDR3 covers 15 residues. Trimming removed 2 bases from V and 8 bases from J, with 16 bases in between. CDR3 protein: CASSLWGFRIDEQFF. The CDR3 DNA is TGTGCCAGCAGCTTATGGGGGTTTAGGATCGATGAGCAGTTCTTC.

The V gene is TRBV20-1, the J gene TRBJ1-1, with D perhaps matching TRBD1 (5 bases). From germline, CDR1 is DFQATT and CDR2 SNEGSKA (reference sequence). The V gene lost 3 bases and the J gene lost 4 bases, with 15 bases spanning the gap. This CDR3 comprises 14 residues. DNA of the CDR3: TGCAGTGCTAGCTCGGGGGTGGGGGGCACTGAAGCTTTCTTT. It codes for CSASSGVGGTEAFF.

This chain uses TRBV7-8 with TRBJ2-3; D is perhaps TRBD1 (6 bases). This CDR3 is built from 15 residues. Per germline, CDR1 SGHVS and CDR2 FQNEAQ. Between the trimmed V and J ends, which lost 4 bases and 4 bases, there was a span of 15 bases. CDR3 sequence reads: CASSYKGESPDTQYF. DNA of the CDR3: TGTGCCAGCAGCTATAAGGGGGAGAGTCCAGATACGCAGTATTTT.

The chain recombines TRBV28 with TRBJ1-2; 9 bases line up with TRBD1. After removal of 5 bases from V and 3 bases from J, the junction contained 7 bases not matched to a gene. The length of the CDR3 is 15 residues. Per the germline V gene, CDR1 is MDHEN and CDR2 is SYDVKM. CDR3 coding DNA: TGTGCCAGCAGTGCAGACAGGGGGGTTCACTATGGCTACACCTTC. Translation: CASSADRGVHYGYTF.

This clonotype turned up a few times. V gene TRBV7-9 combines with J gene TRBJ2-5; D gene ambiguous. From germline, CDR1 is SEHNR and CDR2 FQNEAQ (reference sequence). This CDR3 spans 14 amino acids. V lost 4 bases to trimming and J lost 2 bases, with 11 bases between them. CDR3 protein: CASSSVRRQETQYF. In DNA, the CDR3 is TGTGCCAGCAGCTCCGTCCGGCGGCAAGAGACCCAGTACTTC.

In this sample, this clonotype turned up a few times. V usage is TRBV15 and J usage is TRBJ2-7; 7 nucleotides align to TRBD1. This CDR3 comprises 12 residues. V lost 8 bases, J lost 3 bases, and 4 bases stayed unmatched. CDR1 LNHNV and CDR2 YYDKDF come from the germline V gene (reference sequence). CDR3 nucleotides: TGTGCCACCGCCGACAGGGACTACGAGCAGTACTTC. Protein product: CATADRDYEQYF. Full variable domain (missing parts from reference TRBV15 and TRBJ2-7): DAMVIQNPRYQVTQFGKPVTLSCSQTLNHNVMYWYQQKSSQAPKLLFHYYDKDFNNEADTPDNFQSRRPNTSFCFLDIRSPGLGDTAMYLCATADRDYEQYFGPGTRLTVT.

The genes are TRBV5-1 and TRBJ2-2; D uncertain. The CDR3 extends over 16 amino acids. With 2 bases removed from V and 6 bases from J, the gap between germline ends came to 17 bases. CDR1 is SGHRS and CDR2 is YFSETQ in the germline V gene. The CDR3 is CASSLGRPTPPGELFF. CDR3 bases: TGCGCCAGCAGCTTAGGAAGACCAACACCCCCCGGGGAGCTGTTTTTT.

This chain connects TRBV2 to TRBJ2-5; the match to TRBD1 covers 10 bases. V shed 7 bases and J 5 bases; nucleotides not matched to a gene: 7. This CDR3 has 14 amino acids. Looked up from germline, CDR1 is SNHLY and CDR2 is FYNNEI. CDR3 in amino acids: CASKRTGGEETQYF. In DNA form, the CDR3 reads TGTGCCAGCAAGAGGACAGGGGGTGAGGAGACCCAGTACTTC.

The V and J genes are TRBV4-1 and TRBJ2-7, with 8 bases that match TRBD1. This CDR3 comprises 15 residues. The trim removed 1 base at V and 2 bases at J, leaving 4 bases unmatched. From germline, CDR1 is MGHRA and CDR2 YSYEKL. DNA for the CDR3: TGCGCCAGCAGCCAAGGGGACAGGCTTACCTACGAGCAGTACTTC. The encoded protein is CASSQGDRLTYEQYF.

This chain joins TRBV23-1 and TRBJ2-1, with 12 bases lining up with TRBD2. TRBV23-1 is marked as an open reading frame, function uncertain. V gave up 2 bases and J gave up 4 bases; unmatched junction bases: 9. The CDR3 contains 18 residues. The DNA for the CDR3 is TGCGCCAGCAGTCAAACGGGACTAGCGGGTACTCATTACAATGAGCAGTTCTTC. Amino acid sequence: CASSQTGLAGTHYNEQFF.

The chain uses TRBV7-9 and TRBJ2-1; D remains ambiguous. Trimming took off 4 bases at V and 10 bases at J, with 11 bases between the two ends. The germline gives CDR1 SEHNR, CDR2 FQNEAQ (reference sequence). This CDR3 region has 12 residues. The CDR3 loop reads CASSSTSAEQFF. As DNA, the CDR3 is TGTGCCAGCAGCTCCACGTCTGCGGAGCAGTTCTTC.

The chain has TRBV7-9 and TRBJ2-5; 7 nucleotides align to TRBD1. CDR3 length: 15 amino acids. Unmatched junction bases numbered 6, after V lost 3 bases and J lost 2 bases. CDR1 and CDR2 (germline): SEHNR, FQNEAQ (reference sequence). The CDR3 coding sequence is TGTGCCAGCAGCTTCCGACAGGGTCAGCAAGAGACCCAGTACTTC. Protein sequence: CASSFRQGQQETQYF.

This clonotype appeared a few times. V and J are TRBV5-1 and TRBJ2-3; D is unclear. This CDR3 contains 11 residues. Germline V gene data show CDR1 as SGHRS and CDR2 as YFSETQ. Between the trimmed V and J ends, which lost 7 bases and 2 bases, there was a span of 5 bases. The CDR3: CASANTDTQYF. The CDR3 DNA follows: TGCGCCAGCGCAAACACAGATACGCAGTATTTT.